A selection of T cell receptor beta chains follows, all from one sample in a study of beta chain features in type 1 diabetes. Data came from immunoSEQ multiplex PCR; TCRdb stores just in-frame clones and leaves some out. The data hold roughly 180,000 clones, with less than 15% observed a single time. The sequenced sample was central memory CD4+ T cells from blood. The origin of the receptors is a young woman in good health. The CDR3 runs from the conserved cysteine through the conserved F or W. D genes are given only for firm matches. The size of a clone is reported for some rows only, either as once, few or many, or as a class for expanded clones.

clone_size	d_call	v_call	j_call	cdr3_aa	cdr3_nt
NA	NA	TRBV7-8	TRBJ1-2	CASSLVPGKGYGYTF	TGTGCCAGCAGCTTAGTTCCGGGAAAGGGATATGGCTACACCTTC
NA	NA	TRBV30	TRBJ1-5	CAWSPLTGYSNQPQHF	TGTGCCTGGAGTCCCCTTACAGGGTATAGCAATCAGCCCCAGCATTTT
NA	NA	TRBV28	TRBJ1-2	CASTAQGVGGYTF	TGTGCCAGCACCGCACAGGGCGTAGGGGGCTACACCTTC
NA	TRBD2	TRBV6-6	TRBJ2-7	CAAEAGDYEQYF	TGTGCCGCCGAAGCGGGGGACTACGAGCAGTACTTC
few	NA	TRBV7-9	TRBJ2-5	CASSPGLYKQETQYF	TGTGCCAGCAGCCCAGGTCTATACAAACAAGAGACCCAGTACTTC
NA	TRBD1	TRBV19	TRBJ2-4	CATSDRAPAKNIQYF	TGTGCCACTTCAGACAGGGCTCCGGCCAAAAACATTCAGTACTTC
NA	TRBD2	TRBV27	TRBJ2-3	CASSLQAGGTDTQYF	TGTGCCAGCAGTTTACAAGCGGGAGGGACAGATACGCAGTATTTT
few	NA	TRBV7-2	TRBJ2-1	CASSTGREGVEQFF	TGTGCCAGCAGCACTGGACGAGAAGGGGTTGAGCAGTTCTTC
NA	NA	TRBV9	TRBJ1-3	CASSVGTNSGNTIYF	TGTGCCAGCAGCGTAGGCACAAACTCTGGAAACACCATATATTTT
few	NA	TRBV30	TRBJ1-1	CAWSVTSEAFF	TGTGCCTGGAGTGTCACATCCGAAGCTTTCTTT
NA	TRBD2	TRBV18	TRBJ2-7	CASSRGGLAGDSEQYF	TGTGCCAGCTCCCGGGGGGGACTAGCGGGAGACAGCGAGCAGTACTTC
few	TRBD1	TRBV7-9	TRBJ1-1	CASSTGQGSWNTEAFF	TGTGCCAGCAGCACGGGACAGGGGAGTTGGAACACTGAAGCTTTCTTT
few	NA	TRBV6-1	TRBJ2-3	CASRVGTRNTDTQYF	TGTGCCAGCAGGGTGGGGACAAGGAACACAGATACGCAGTATTTT
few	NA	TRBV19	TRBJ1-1	CASSLDTLNTEAFF	TGTGCCAGTAGTTTGGACACACTGAACACTGAAGCTTTCTTT
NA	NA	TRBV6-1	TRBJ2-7	CASSGQQSLFYEQYF	TGTGCCAGCAGCGGACAGCAATCCTTATTCTACGAGCAGTACTTC
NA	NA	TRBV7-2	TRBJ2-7	CASSRTGDTYEQYF	TGTGCCAGCAGTCGCACCGGGGACACCTACGAGCAGTACTTC
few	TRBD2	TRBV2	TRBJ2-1	CASSWTSGGEQFF	TGTGCCAGCAGTTGGACTAGCGGGGGAGAGCAGTTCTTC
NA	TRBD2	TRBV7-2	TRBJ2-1	CASSPLSGAGGGNEQFF	TGTGCCAGCAGCCCCTTAAGTGGAGCGGGAGGCGGTAATGAGCAGTTCTTC
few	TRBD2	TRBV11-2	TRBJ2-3	CASSLISGKDTDTQYF	TGTGCCAGCAGCTTAATTAGCGGGAAGGATACAGATACGCAGTATTTT
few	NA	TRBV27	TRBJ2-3	CASSLSTKGPWTDTQYF	TGTGCCAGCAGTTTATCCACAAAGGGGCCGTGGACAGATACGCAGTATTTT
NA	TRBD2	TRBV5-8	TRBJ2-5	CASSRGSSGSSWETQYF	TGTGCCAGCAGCCGAGGGTCTAGCGGGAGTTCGTGGGAGACCCAGTACTTC
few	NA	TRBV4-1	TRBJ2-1	CASSPRQLSYNEQFF	TGCGCCAGCAGCCCTCGACAGTTATCCTACAATGAGCAGTTCTTC
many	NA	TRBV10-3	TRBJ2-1	CAIRDTSSNEQFF	TGTGCCATCAGAGATACTAGCAGCAATGAGCAGTTCTTC
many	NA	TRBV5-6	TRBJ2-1	CASSLRERGEQFF	TGTGCCAGCAGCTTGCGGGAGAGGGGTGAGCAGTTCTTC
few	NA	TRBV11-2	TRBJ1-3	CASRGGGSGNTIYF	TGTGCCAGCAGAGGCGGGGGGTCCGGAAACACCATATATTTT
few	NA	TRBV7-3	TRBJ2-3	CASSLNAGTSTDTQYF	TGTGCCAGCAGCTTAAACGCAGGGACTAGCACAGATACGCAGTATTTT
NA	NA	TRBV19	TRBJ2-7	CASSIQVLHEQYF	TGTGCCAGTAGTATCCAGGTCCTTCACGAGCAGTACTTC
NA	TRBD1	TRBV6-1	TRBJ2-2	CASSWTGDTGELFF	TGTGCCAGCAGTTGGACAGGGGACACCGGGGAGCTGTTTTTT
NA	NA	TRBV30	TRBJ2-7	CAWSSGYGEQYF	TGTGCCTGGAGCTCGGGGTACGGCGAGCAGTACTTC
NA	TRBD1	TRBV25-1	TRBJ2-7	CASSRTGTGGSEQYF	TGTGCCAGCAGCAGAACAGGGACAGGGGGCTCCGAGCAGTACTTC
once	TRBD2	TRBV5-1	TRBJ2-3	CASSSREGSDTQYF	TGCGCCAGCAGCTCTCGGGAGGGGTCAGATACGCAGTATTTT
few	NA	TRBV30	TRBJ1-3	CAWSPMSPPGNTIYF	TGTGCCTGGAGCCCCATGAGCCCGCCTGGAAACACCATATATTTT
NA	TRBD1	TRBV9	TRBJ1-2	CASSADRGSLGYTF	TGTGCCAGCAGCGCGGACAGGGGATCCCTAGGCTACACCTTC
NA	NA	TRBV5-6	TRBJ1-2	CASSPRRRPNYGYTF	TGTGCCAGCAGCCCTCGACGGAGACCTAACTATGGCTACACCTTC
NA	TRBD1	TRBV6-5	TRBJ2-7	CASWDRYEQYF	TGTGCCAGCTGGGACAGGTACGAGCAGTACTTC
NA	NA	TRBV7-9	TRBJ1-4	CASSFPSTTNEKLFF	TGTGCCAGCAGCTTCCCATCTACAACTAATGAAAAACTGTTTTTT
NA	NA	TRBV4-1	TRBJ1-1	CASSQDLRGSRSPEAFF	TGCGCCAGCAGCCAAGATCTGCGGGGGTCCCGGAGCCCTGAAGCTTTCTTT
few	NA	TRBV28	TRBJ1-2	CASSLGGIGYGYTF	TGTGCCAGCAGTTTAGGGGGGATCGGCTATGGCTACACCTTC
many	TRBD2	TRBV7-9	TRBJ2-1	CASSLGLVGPPNEQFF	TGTGCCAGCAGCCTCGGACTAGTTGGGCCCCCCAATGAGCAGTTCTTC
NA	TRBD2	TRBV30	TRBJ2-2	CAWSGLGLMTSGRAGTGELFF	TGTGCCTGGAGTGGTCTGGGACTTATGACTAGCGGGAGGGCTGGCACCGGGGAGCTGTTTTTT
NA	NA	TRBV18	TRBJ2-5	CASSLQELQETQYF	TGTGCCAGCTCGTTACAGGAACTCCAAGAGACCCAGTACTTC
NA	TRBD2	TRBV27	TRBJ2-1	CASSSTSGRSNEQFF	TGTGCCAGCAGTAGCACTAGCGGGCGCTCCAATGAGCAGTTCTTC
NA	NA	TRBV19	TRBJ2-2	CASKTVTRANTGELFF	TGTGCCAGTAAAACAGTCACCCGCGCGAACACCGGGGAGCTGTTTTTT
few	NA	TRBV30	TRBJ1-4	CAWTHGRTANEKLFF	TGTGCCTGGACCCACGGCCGGACAGCTAATGAAAAACTGTTTTTT
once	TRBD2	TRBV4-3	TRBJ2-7	CASSQQREGFQYEQYF	TGCGCCAGCAGCCAACAGCGGGAGGGGTTTCAATACGAGCAGTACTTC
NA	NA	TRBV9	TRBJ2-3	CASSVALRDTQYF	TGTGCCAGCAGCGTGGCTCTGAGGGATACGCAGTATTTT
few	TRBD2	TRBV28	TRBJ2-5	CASSLGTTQETQYF	TGTGCCAGCAGTCTGGGGACTACCCAAGAGACCCAGTACTTC